The clone carrying this TCR beta chain was observed many times. Its antigen is not known. TCRdb independently ran MiXCR on the 5' RACE reads; one entry per CDR3 protein. The repertoire holds 200,000 to 300,000 distinct CDR3 sequences, 8% to 10% seen once, with roughly 21% in the top ten. The sample originates from a study of T-cell memory formation after mild COVID-19. Study details: TCR clusters were mostly donor specific.

General study results and limits: Shrinking CD4+ clones resided mostly in CM and EM, and CD8+ ones in EMRA.

V dropped 3 bases and J dropped 0 bases, with 2 bases sitting between them. This CDR3 region has 13 residues. The sequence was obtained from a man younger than 35 who had mild COVID-19 (a few samples of this study predate the infection). Cell type and time point are not known. This rearrangement joins TRBV12-3 or TRBV12-4 to TRBJ2-2, with D hard to call. The sequenced sample consisted of PBMCs or a T cell subset sorted from them (not recorded which). Here the CDR3 reads CASSLANTGELFF. The CDR3 bases are TGTGCCAGCAGTTTGGCGAACACCGGGGAGCTGTTTTTT.